The 6 T cell receptor beta chains below come from one sample, sequenced in a study of T cells expressing NK-cell markers. TCRdb reanalyzed the 5' RACE reads and collapses them to one entry per CDR3 protein, without DNA. The sample holds fewer than 550,000 distinct CDR3 sequences. The sample comprised blood T cells: a sorted CD56 or NKG2C T cell subset, CD4+ or CD8+ T cells, or bulk PBMC T cells (not recorded which). Receptors were obtained from a woman in her forties or fifties in good health.

This chain connects TRBV11-2 to TRBJ2-1; TCRdb returns TRBD2, unconfirmable since there is no DNA. This CDR3 contains 16 residues. CDR1 SGHAT and CDR2 FQNNGV come from the germline V gene. The CDR3 sequence is CASSSTSSGRDNEQFF. The variable domain in full, with the rest retrieved from reference TRBV11-2 and TRBJ2-1, is EAGVAQSPRYKIIEKRQSVAFWCNPISGHATLYWYQQILGQGPKLLIQFQNNGVVDDSQLPKDRFSAERLKGVDSTLKIQPAKLEDSAVYLCASSSTSSGRDNEQFFGPGTRLTVL.

The CDR3: CSARAKLSGFNNEQFF. The gene calls are TRBV20-1 and TRBJ2-1; lacking DNA, the TRBD2 call made by TCRdb goes unchecked. Germline V gene data show CDR1 as DFQATT and CDR2 as SNEGSKA (reference sequence). The length of the CDR3 is 16 residues.

The rearrangement uses TRBV11-2 and TRBJ2-2. This CDR3 spans 18 amino acids. CDR1 is SGHAT and CDR2 is FQNNGV in the germline V gene. CDR3 amino acids: CASSLVFGSRRRSGELFF. Full variable domain (outside the CDR3, taken from reference TRBV11-2 and TRBJ2-2): EAGVAQSPRYKIIEKRQSVAFWCNPISGHATLYWYQQILGQGPKLLIQFQNNGVVDDSQLPKDRFSAERLKGVDSTLKIQPAKLEDSAVYLCASSLVFGSRRRSGELFFGEGSRLTVL.

CDR3 region: CSAPSGAKNIQYF. The chain uses TRBV20-1 and TRBJ2-4. The CDR3 totals 13 residues. Germline loops: CDR1 DFQATT, CDR2 SNEGSKA (reference sequence).

This rearrangement joins TRBV12-3 or TRBV12-4 to TRBJ2-3. There are 11 residues in the CDR3. The CDR3 loop is CASSSQDTQYF.

V and J are TRBV11-1 and TRBJ2-3; TCRdb names TRBD2, which stays unverified in the absence of DNA. The CDR3 extends over 16 amino acids. Germline CDR1 is SGHAT and CDR2 is FQDESV (reference sequence). CDR3 amino acids: CASSYRLAGLTDTQYF. Together with reference TRBV11-1 and TRBJ2-3, the CDR3 gives the full variable domain: EAEVAQSPRYKITEKSQAVAFWCDPISGHATLYWYRQILGQGPELLVQFQDESVVDDSQLPKDRFSAERLKGVDSTLKIQPAELGDSAMYLCASSYRLAGLTDTQYFGPGTRLTVL.